The source of this TCR beta chain is a study of shared clonotypes between healthy human individuals. For genomic DNA, unsorted samples relied on around 93 million PBMCs. Libraries were prepared by immunoSEQ multiplex PCR; TCRdb keeps only in-frame clonotypes and omits some of them. The sample carries about 490,000 clones, 70% to 85% recorded once. The germline CDR1 and CDR2 sequences are MNHEY and SVGAGI. The CDR3 extends over 15 amino acids. Trimming shortened V by 7 bases and J by 7 bases, and 22 bases separated the two germline ends. The sequenced sample consisted of PBMCs. The chain uses TRBV6-5 and TRBJ1-2; D not resolved. The TCR comes from a woman aged 40 to 50 in good health. Some clones in this sample may be carry-over from other donors' samples. CDR3 sequence: CASTPLAQIKSGYTF. DNA of the CDR3: TGTGCCAGCACCCCTTTAGCACAAATAAAGAGTGGCTACACCTTC.